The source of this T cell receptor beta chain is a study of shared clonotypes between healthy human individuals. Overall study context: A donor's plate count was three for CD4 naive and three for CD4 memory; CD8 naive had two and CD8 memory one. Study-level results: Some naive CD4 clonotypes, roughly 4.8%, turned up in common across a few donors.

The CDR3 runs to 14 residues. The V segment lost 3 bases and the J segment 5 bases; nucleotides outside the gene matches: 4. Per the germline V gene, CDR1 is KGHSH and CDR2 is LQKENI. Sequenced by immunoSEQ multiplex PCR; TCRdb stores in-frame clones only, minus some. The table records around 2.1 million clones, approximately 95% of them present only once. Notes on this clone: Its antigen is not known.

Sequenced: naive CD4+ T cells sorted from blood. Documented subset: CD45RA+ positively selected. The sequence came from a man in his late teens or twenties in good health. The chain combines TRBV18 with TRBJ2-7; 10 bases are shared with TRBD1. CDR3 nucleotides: TGTGCCAGCTCACCCGGACAGGGGGTGAACGAGCAGTACTTC. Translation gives CASSPGQGVNEQYF.